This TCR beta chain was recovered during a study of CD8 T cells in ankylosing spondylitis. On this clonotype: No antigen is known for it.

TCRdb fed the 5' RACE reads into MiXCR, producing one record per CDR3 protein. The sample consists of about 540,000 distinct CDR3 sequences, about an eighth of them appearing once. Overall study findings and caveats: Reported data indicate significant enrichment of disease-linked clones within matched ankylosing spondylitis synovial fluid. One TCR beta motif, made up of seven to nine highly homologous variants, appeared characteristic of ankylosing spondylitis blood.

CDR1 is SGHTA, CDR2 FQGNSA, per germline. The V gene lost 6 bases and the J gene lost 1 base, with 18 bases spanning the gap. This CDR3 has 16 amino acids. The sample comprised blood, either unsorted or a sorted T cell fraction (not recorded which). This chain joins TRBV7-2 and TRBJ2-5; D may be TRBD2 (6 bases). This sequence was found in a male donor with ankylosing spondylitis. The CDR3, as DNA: TGTGCCAGCAGAACGGGAGACGGAGGCACCCAAGAGACCCAGTACTTC. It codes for CASRTGDGGTQETQYF.